Below, 24 T cell receptor beta chains from the same sample are listed, as sequenced in a study of Graves' ophthalmopathy and Graves' hyperthyroidism. RNA served as the template for amplifying TCR beta CDR3 regions. After a first-round RT-PCR with HTBI primers, a second-round multiplex PCR was run. A single record per CDR3 protein comes from TCRdb applying MiXCR to the multiplex PCR reads. The sample holds 200,000 to 300,000 distinct CDR3 sequences, about 46% seen once. The sample was peripheral blood. These TCRs come from an adult man with Graves' ophthalmopathy.

The V and J genes are TRBV29-1 and TRBJ2-7, with 8 bases that match TRBD1. V shed 3 bases and J 3 bases; nucleotides not matched to a gene: 7. This CDR3 has 14 amino acids. Germline loops: CDR1 SQVTM, CDR2 ANQGSEA. Here the CDR3 DNA reads TGCAGCGTTGAGCTAAACAGGGGGAGCTACGAGCAGTACTTC. Protein sequence: CSVELNRGSYEQYF.

Worth noting for this clonotype: This may be a read error: a much more frequent sequence differs by one nucleotide. This rearrangement joins TRBV7-3 to TRBJ1-1, with D perhaps matching TRBD1 (5 bases). The germline gives CDR1 SGHTA, CDR2 FQGTGA. The CDR3 runs to 14 residues. The ends were cut back, 2 bases at V and 1 base at J, with 8 bases in the middle. CDR3 DNA: TGTGCCAGCAGCTTATTTCAGGGGAACACTGAAGCTTTCTTT. It translates to CASSLFQGNTEAFF.

The chain links TRBV9 to TRBJ1-4; D possibly corresponds to TRBD1 (5 bases). CDR3 length: 15 residues. Trimming took off 0 bases at V and 5 bases at J, with 11 bases between the two ends. In germline, CDR1 is SGDLS, CDR2 YYNGEE. CDR3 bases: TGTGCCAGCAGCGTAGGGGGCCCCCAAAATGAAAAACTGTTTTTT. It codes for CASSVGGPQNEKLFF. The full variable domain, rest sourced from reference TRBV9 and TRBJ1-4, is DSGVTQTPKHLITATGQRVTLRCSPRSGDLSVYWYQQSLDQGLQFLIQYYNGEERAKGNILERFSAQQFPDLHSELNLSSLELGDSALYFCASSVGGPQNEKLFFGSGTQLSVL.

The chain joins TRBV4-2 to TRBJ1-1; D is undetermined. Per germline, CDR1 LGHNA and CDR2 YNFKEQ. V was trimmed by 0 bases and J by 1 base, leaving 6 bases between them. CDR3 length: 14 amino acids. CDR3 sequence reads: CASSQDHGNTEAFF. The CDR3 DNA reads as TGTGCCAGCAGCCAAGATCACGGGAACACTGAAGCTTTCTTT.

The rearrangement uses TRBV27 and TRBJ2-7; D not certain. The CDR3 is 13 amino acids. Trimming removed 2 bases from V and 0 bases from J, with 5 bases in between. Germline V gene sequence: CDR1 MNHEY, CDR2 SMNVEV (reference sequence). CDR3 coding DNA: TGTGCCAGCAGTTTAATGGCCTCCTACGAGCAGTACTTC. Encoded protein: CASSLMASYEQYF.

The rearrangement uses TRBV2 and TRBJ1-1; TRBD1 matches at 9 bases. Per germline, CDR1 SNHLY and CDR2 FYNNEI. Trimming removed 6 bases from V and 5 bases from J; junction bases left unmatched: 7. This CDR3 is 14 amino acids long. CDR3 residues: CASRARQGGTEAFF. As DNA, the CDR3 is TGTGCCAGCAGGGCAAGACAGGGGGGAACTGAAGCTTTCTTT.

This clonotype appeared once. DNA for the CDR3: TGTGCCAGCACCTCGGGAGCGGGTGGCGGCTACACCTTC. This gives the protein CASTSGAGGGYTF. The J gene is TRBJ1-2, the V gene TRBV7-9; no reliable D call. Per the germline V gene, CDR1 is SEHNR and CDR2 is FQNEAQ (reference sequence). This CDR3 is 13 amino acids long. V lost 7 bases and J 8 bases, leaving 17 bases between the germline ends.

V gene TRBV19 combines with J gene TRBJ1-3, with 7 positions matching TRBD1. The germline V gene has CDR1 LNHDA and CDR2 SQIVND (reference sequence). The CDR3 is 14 residues long. The V gene end was trimmed by 5 bases and the J gene end by 3 bases; junction bases not matched to a gene: 4. The CDR3 coding sequence is TGTGCCAGTAGTCGACAGGGAGGTGGAAACACCATATATTTT. Protein sequence: CASSRQGGGNTIYF.

This clonotype was observed a handful of times. This chain connects TRBV7-3 to TRBJ1-2; TRBD1 aligns across 7 bases. This CDR3 spans 14 amino acids. Germline V gene sequence: CDR1 SGHTA, CDR2 FQGTGA. V was clipped by 0 bases and J by 3 bases; unmatched bases: 1. The CDR3 sequence: CASSLTGTDYGYTF. DNA for the CDR3: TGTGCCAGCAGCTTAACGGGGACAGACTATGGCTACACCTTC.

V is TRBV7-9 and J is TRBJ1-2; D unclear. CDR1 and CDR2 (germline): SEHNR, FQNEAQ (reference sequence). The CDR3 is 11 residues long. Trimming took 10 bases from V and 2 from J, leaving 8 bases between them. CDR3: CAMAENYGYTF. As DNA, the CDR3 is TGTGCCATGGCAGAAAACTATGGCTACACCTTC.

The gene calls are TRBV4-1 and TRBJ2-6, with a possible D match to TRBD1 (5 bases). This CDR3 is built from 16 residues. Germline V gene lookup returns CDR1 MGHRA and CDR2 YSYEKL. V was pared by 1 base and J by 2 bases, with 9 bases between. CDR3 DNA: TGCGCCAGCAGCCAAGTGGTCAGGGCTGGGGCCAACGTCCTGACTTTC. It translates to CASSQVVRAGANVLTF.

The J gene is TRBJ2-2, the V gene TRBV29-1; D is possibly TRBD1 or TRBD2 (5 bases each). V lost 4 bases and J 3 bases, leaving 15 bases between the germline ends. The CDR3 runs to 15 residues. Germline V gene lookup returns CDR1 SQVTM and CDR2 ANQGSEA. In DNA, the CDR3 is TGCAGCGTTGTCCCCCGGGACGGAGACACCGGGGAGCTGTTTTTT. This codes for CSVVPRDGDTGELFF.

The chain joins TRBV5-1 to TRBJ2-7, with 8 bases matching TRBD1. This CDR3 spans 15 amino acids. CDR1 is SGHRS, CDR2 YFSETQ, per germline. Trimming at V came to 0 bases and at J to 5 bases, leaving 7 bases not matched to a gene. The CDR3 loop reads CASSLGQGSWDEQYF. The CDR3 DNA sequence: TGCGCCAGCAGCTTGGGACAGGGGTCTTGGGACGAGCAGTACTTC.

This clonotype has at least ten counts. The chain couples TRBV29-1 to TRBJ2-7; TRBD1 is a possible D gene (5 bases). Looked up from germline, CDR1 is SQVTM and CDR2 is ANQGSEA. V dropped 0 bases and J dropped 3 bases, with 9 bases sitting between them. CDR3 length: 13 residues. CDR3 in amino acids: CSVEEDKYYEQYF. In DNA, the CDR3 is TGCAGCGTTGAAGAGGACAAGTACTACGAGCAGTACTTC.

The J gene is TRBJ2-7, the V gene TRBV20-1; 9 positions match TRBD2. This CDR3 has 14 residues. Germline CDR1 is DFQATT and CDR2 is SNEGSKA (reference sequence). J was trimmed by 3 bases and V by 3 bases; bases with no gene match: 6. The chain's CDR3 is CSASRRGGIYEQYF. The CDR3 nucleotides are TGCAGTGCTAGTAGGCGGGGGGGCATCTACGAGCAGTACTTC.

On this clonotype: Germline is not matched at one junction end, which may reflect a read error. This CDR3 reads CASSGRNCGYTF. The DNA of the CDR3 is TGTGCCAGTAGCGGACGGAACTGTGGCTACACCTTC. The chain couples TRBV19 to TRBJ1-2; the D is unclear. Germline loops: CDR1 LNHDA, CDR2 SQIVND (reference sequence). CDR3 length equals 12 residues.

This clonotype was seen a few times. The V gene is TRBV29-1, the J gene TRBJ2-3, with TRBD2 matching over 7 bases. Germline V gene sequence: CDR1 SQVTM, CDR2 ANQGSEA. This CDR3 has 12 amino acids. V lost 6 bases, J lost 4 bases, and 4 bases stayed unmatched. DNA for the CDR3: TGCAGCGTACTAGGGAGGGCAGATACGCAGTATTTT. Translating it yields CSVLGRADTQYF.

On this clonotype itself: A read error is likely, as this CDR3 ends without the conserved phenylalanine or tryptophan. V usage is TRBV29-1 and J usage is TRBJ2-7; D is undetermined. The CDR3 loop spans 13 amino acids. Trimming took off 2 bases at V and 2 bases at J, with 10 bases between the two ends. CDR1 SQVTM and CDR2 ANQGSEA come from the germline V gene. CDR3 sequence (DNA): TGCAGCGTTGAATTATCTGGACCCTACGAGCAGTACCTC. This translates into CSVELSGPYEQYL.

This clonotype was counted a few times. The chain combines TRBV20-1 with TRBJ2-7; 8 nucleotides match TRBD2. Germline-derived CDR1 and CDR2 are DFQATT and SNEGSKA (reference sequence). V was pared by 4 bases and J by 4 bases, with 12 bases of the junction left unmatched. The CDR3 runs to 15 residues. The CDR3 is CSANVGGGGPYEQYF. CDR3 nucleotide sequence: TGCAGTGCTAACGTCGGGGGGGGAGGGCCGTACGAGCAGTACTTC.

V is TRBV9 and J is TRBJ2-5; 9 positions match TRBD1. This CDR3 is 14 amino acids long. Losses at the gene ends were 4 bases for V and 7 bases for J; bases not matched to a gene: 8. Germline V gene sequence: CDR1 SGDLS, CDR2 YYNGEE. CDR3: CASSTRQGEGTQYF. The CDR3, as DNA: TGTGCCAGCAGCACCCGACAGGGGGAAGGGACCCAGTACTTC.

In this sample, this clonotype turned up a few times. The chain links TRBV7-9 to TRBJ1-1; 8 bases are shared with TRBD1. Germline V gene data show CDR1 as SEHNR and CDR2 as FQNEAQ (reference sequence). The CDR3 is 14 residues long. Trimming at V came to 3 bases and at J to 9 bases, leaving 9 bases not matched to a gene. The CDR3 DNA reads as TGTGCCAGCAGCTTTATCACAGGGGGGGAGAAAGCTTTCTTT. The encoded protein is CASSFITGGEKAFF. Supplemented by reference TRBV7-9 and TRBJ1-1, the full variable domain reads DTGVSQNPRHKITKRGQNVTFRCDPISEHNRLYWYRQTLGQGPEFLTYFQNEAQLEKSRLLSDRFSAERPKGSFSTLEIQRTEQGDSAMYLCASSFITGGEKAFFGQGTRLTVV.

Comments on this clonotype: One end of the junction is discordant with germline, which a read error may explain. The chain has TRBV5-1 and TRBJ2-7; TRBD2 agrees at 8 bases. The V gene's germline CDR1 is SGHRS and CDR2 YFSETQ. The CDR3 is 15 amino acids. The DNA of the CDR3 is TGTGCCAGCAGTCCAATAGCGGGAAGCTCCTACGAGCAGTACTTC. This translates into CASSPIAGSSYEQYF.

Note on this clonotype: One end of the junction is discordant with germline, which a read error may explain. The J gene is TRBJ2-6, the V gene TRBV25-1; D perhaps matches TRBD2 (6 bases). This CDR3 has 16 residues. Germline loops: CDR1 MGHDK, CDR2 SYGVNS. The CDR3 DNA follows: TGTGCCAGCAGTGAGATTGCGGGAAATGGGGCCAACGTCCTGACCTTC. Its protein product is CASSEIAGNGANVLTF.

The chain has TRBV29-1 and TRBJ1-2; D gene uncertain. V was clipped by 3 bases and J by 4 bases, with 21 bases between them. CDR3 length equals 16 residues. Germline lookup yields CDR1 SQVTM and CDR2 ANQGSEA. The CDR3 sequence is CSVEASGLGAGYGYTF. In DNA, the CDR3 is TGCAGCGTTGAGGCTAGCGGGTTAGGTGCGGGCTATGGCTACACCTTC.